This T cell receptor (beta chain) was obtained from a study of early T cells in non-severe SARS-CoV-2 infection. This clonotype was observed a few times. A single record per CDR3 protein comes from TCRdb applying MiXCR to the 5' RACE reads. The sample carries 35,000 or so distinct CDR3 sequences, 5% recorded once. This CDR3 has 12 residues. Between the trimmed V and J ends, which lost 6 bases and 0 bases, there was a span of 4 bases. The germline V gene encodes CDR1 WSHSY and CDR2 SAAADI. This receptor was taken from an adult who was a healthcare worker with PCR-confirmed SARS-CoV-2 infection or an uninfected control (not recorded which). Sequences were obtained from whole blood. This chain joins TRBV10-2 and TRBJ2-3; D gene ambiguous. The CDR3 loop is CASRRSTDTQYF. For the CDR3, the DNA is TGCGCCAGCAGGAGGAGCACAGATACGCAGTATTTT.